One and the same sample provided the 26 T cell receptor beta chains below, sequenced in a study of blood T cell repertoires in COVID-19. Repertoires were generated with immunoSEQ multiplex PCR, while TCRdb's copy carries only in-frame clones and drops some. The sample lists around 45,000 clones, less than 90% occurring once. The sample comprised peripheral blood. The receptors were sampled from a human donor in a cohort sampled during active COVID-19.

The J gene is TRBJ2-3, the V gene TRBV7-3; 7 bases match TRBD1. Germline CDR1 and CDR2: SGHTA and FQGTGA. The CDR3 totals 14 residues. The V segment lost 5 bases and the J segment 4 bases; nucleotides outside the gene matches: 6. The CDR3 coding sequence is TGTGCCAGCAGCCCGGGACAGATCGCAGATACGCAGTATTTT. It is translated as CASSPGQIADTQYF.

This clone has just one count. The CDR3 spells CASSSTGGGARDTQYF. The CDR3 DNA follows: TGTGCCAGCAGTTCGACGGGCGGGGGGGCGCGAGATACGCAGTATTTT. V usage is TRBV6-6 and J usage is TRBJ2-3, with 9 nucleotides matching TRBD2. Germline V gives CDR1 MNHNY, CDR2 SVGAGI (reference sequence). After removal of 4 bases from V and 5 bases from J, the junction contained 10 bases not matched to a gene. The CDR3 covers 16 residues.

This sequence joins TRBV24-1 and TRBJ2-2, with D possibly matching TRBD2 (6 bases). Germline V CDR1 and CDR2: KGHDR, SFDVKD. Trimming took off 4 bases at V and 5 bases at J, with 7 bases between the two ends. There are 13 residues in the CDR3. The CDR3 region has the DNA TGTGCCACCAGTGAGGCGGGGACCGGGGAGCTGTTTTTT. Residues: CATSEAGTGELFF.

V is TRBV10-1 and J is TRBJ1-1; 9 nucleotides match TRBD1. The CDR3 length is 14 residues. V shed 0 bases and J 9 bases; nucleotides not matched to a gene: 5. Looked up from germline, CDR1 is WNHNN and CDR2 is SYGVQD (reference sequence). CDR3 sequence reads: CASSESGTGGQAFF. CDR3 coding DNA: TGCGCCAGCAGTGAGTCGGGAACAGGGGGCCAAGCTTTCTTT.

For the CDR3, the DNA is TGTGCCAGCAGCTTGGACGGGGGTGGCGACACTGAAGCTTTCTTT. This gives the protein CASSLDGGGDTEAFF. This chain connects TRBV7-8 to TRBJ1-1; perhaps TRBD1 as D (5 bases). V was pared by 3 bases and J by 3 bases, with 14 bases between. The CDR3 is 15 residues long. CDR1 and CDR2 (germline): SGHVS, FQNEAQ.

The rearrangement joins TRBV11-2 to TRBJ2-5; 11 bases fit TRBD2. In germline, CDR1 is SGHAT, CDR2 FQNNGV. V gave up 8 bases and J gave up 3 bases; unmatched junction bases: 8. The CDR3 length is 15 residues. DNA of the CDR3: TGTGCCAGCCAAGGGACTAGCGGATTTAAAGAGACCCAGTACTTC. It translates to CASQGTSGFKETQYF.

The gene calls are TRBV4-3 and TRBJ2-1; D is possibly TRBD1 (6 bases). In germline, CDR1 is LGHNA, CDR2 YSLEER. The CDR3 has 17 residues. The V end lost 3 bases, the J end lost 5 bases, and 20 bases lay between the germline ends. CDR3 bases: TGCGCCAGCAGCCATCACCTGGGGCAGGGGAAAGACAATGAGCAGTTCTTC. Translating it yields CASSHHLGQGKDNEQFF.

The CDR3 bases are TGTGCCATCAGTGAGATGACAGGGGTGGGCAAAAACATTCAGTACTTC. Residues: CAISEMTGVGKNIQYF. V and J are TRBV10-3 and TRBJ2-4, with 8 bases aligning to TRBD1. Germline lookup yields CDR1 ENHRY and CDR2 SYGVKD. The V and J ends lost 2 bases and 3 bases, in that order; junction bases with no gene match: 6. This CDR3 is 16 amino acids long.

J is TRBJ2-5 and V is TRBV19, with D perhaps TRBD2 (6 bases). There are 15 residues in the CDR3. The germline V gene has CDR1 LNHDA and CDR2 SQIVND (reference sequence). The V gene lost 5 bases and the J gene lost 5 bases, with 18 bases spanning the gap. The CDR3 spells CASSATGPGAETQYF. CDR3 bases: TGTGCCAGTAGTGCAACGGGCCCGGGAGCGGAGACCCAGTACTTC.

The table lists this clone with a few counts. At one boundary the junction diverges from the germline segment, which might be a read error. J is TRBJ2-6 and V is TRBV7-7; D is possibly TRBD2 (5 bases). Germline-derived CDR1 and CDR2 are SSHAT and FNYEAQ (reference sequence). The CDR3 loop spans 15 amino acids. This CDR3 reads CASSLGSSGANVLTF. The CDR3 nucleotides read TGTGCTAGCAGCTTAGGGAGCTCTGGGGCCAACGTCCTGACTTTC.

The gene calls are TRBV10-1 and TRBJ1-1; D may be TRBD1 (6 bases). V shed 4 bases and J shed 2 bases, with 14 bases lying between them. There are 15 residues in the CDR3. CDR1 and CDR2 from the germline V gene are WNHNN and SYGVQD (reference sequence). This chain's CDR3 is CASSVHRVPNTEAFF. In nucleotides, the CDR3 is TGCGCCAGCAGTGTCCACAGGGTCCCCAACACTGAAGCTTTCTTT.

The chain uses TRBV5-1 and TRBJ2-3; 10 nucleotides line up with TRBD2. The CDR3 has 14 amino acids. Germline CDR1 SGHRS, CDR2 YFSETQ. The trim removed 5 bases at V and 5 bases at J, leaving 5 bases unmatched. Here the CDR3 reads CASRSGGALDTQYF. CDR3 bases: TGCGCCAGCAGGAGCGGGGGGGCTCTAGATACGCAGTATTTT.

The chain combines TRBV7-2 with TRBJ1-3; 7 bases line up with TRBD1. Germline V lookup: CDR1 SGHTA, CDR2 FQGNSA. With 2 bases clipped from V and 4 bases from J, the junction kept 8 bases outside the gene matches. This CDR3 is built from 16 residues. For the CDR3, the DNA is TGTGCCAGCAGCTTAATGTCAGGGGGATCAGGAAACACCATATATTTT. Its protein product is CASSLMSGGSGNTIYF. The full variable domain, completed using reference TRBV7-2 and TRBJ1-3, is GAGVSQSPSNKVTEKGKDVELRCDPISGHTALYWYRQSLGQGLEFLIYFQGNSAPDKSGLPSDRFSAERTGGSVSTLTIQRTQQEDSAVYLCASSLMSGGSGNTIYFGEGSWLTVV.

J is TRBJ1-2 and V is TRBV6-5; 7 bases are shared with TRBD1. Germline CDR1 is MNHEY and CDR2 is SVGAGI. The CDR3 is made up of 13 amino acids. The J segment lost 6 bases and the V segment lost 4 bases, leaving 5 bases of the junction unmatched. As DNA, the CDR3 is TGTGCCAGCAGTTTTTCCGGGACAGATGGCTACACCTTC. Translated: CASSFSGTDGYTF.

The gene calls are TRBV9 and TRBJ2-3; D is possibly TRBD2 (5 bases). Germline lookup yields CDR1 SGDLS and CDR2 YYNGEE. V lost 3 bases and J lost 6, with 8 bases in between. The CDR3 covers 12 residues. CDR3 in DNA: TGTGCCAGCAGCGCCTGGGAGGATACGCAGTATTTT. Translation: CASSAWEDTQYF.

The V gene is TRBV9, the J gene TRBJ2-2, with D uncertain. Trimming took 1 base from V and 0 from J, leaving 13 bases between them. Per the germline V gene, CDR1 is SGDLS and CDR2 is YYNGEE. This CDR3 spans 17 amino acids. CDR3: CASSVQVLATNTGELFF. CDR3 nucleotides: TGTGCCAGCAGCGTACAGGTTCTGGCCACGAACACCGGGGAGCTGTTTTTT. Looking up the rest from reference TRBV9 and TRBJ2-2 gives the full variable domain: DSGVTQTPKHLITATGQRVTLRCSPRSGDLSVYWYQQSLDQGLQFLIQYYNGEERAKGNILERFSAQQFPDLHSELNLSSLELGDSALYFCASSVQVLATNTGELFFGEGSRLTVL.

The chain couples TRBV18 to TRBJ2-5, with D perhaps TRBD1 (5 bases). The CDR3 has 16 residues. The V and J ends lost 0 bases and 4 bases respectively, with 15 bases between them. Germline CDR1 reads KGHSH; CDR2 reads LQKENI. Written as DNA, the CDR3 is TGTGCCAGCTCACCACCGTCCACAGGAAATAGAGAGACCCAGTACTTC. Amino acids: CASSPPSTGNRETQYF.

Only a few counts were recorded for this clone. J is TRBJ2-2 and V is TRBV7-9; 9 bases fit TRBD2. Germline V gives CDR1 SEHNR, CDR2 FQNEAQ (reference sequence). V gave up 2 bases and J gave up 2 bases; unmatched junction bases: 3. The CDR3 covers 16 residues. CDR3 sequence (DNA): TGTGCCAGCAGCTTACCGGGACTAGCAAACACCGGGGAGCTGTTTTTT. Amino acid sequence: CASSLPGLANTGELFF.

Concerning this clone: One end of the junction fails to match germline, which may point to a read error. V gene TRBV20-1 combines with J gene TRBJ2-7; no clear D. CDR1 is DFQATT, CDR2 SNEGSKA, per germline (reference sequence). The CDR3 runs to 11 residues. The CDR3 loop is CSARVNYEQYF. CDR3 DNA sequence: TGCAGTGCGAGAGTTAACTACGAGCAGTACTTC.

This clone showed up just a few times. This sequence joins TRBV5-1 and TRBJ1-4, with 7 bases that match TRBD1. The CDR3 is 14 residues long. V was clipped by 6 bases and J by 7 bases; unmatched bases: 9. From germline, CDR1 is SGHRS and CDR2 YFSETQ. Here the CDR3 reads CASTQTGRGEKLFF. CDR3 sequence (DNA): TGCGCCAGCACCCAGACAGGGAGAGGTGAAAAACTGTTTTTT.

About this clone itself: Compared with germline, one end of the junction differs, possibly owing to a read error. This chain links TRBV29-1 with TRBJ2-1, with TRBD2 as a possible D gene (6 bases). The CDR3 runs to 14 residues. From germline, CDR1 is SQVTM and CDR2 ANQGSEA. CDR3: CSVLERATYNEQFF. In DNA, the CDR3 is TGCAGCGTCCTAGAGCGGGCCACCTATAATGAGCAGTTCTTC.

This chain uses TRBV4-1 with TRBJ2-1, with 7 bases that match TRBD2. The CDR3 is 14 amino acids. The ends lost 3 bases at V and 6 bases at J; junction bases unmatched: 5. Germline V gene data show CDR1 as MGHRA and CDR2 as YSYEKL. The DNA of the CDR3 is TGCGCCAGCAGCCAGAGCGGGGTTGGCAATGAGCAGTTCTTC. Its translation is CASSQSGVGNEQFF.

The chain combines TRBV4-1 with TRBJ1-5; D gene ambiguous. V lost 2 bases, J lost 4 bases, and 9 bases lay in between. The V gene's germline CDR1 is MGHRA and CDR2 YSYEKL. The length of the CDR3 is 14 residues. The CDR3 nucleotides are TGCGCCAGCAGCCAACACAGCGGGAATCAGCCCCAGCATTTT. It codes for CASSQHSGNQPQHF.

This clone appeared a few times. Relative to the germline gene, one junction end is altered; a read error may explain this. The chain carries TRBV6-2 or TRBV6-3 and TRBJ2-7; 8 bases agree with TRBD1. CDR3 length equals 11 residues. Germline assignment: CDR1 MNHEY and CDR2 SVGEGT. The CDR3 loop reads CASSPGGVKNF. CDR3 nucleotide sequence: TGTGCCAGCAGCCCAGGGGGCGTGAAGAACTTC.

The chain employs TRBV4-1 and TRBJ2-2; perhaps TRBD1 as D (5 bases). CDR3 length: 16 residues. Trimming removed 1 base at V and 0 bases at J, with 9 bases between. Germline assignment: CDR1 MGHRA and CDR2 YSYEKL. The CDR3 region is CASSQGWTPNTGELFF. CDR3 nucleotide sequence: TGCGCCAGCAGCCAAGGTTGGACACCGAACACCGGGGAGCTGTTTTTT.

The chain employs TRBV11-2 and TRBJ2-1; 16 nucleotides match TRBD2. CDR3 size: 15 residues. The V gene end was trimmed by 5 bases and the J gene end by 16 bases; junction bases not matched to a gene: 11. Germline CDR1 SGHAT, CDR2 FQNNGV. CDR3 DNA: TGTGCCAGCAGCCGCGGGACTAGCGGGGGGGCGACGGAATTCTTC. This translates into CASSRGTSGGATEFF.